These T cell receptor beta chains were read from a single sample in a study of CD8 T cells in ankylosing spondylitis. TCRdb re-called the 5' RACE reads with MiXCR, one entry per CDR3 protein. The table lists around 220,000 distinct CDR3 sequences, under 12% of them singletons. The sample consisted of blood, either unsorted or a sorted T cell fraction (not recorded which). These receptors were obtained from a male donor with ankylosing spondylitis or in good health (not recorded which). Both conserved end residues are part of each CDR3. A D gene is named only where the DNA matches it firmly. Clone size is stated in some rows and not others, as once, few, many or a class when expanded.

size,J,D,V,CDR3,DNA
many,TRBJ2-1,NA,TRBV5-6,CASSLDYLQFF,TGTGCCAGCAGCTTGGACTACCTACAGTTCTTC
few,TRBJ2-7,TRBD1,TRBV18,CASSGQGAYEQYF,TGTGCCAGCTCTGGTCAGGGGGCCTACGAGCAGTACTTC
many,TRBJ1-2,NA,TRBV12-3/TRBV12-4,CASSLYGEYGYTF,TGTGCCAGCAGTTTATACGGGGAATATGGCTACACCTTC
many,TRBJ2-7,NA,TRBV28,CASSFRDSPYEQYF,TGTGCCAGCAGTTTTCGCGACAGCCCCTACGAGCAGTACTTC
many,TRBJ2-3,NA,TRBV12-3/TRBV12-4,CASIVRGADTQYF,TGTGCCAGTATCGTAAGAGGCGCAGATACGCAGTATTTT
many,TRBJ1-1,NA,TRBV20-1,CSARVWYPGDNTEAFF,TGCAGTGCTAGAGTTTGGTACCCAGGGGATAACACTGAAGCTTTCTTT
many,TRBJ1-2,NA,TRBV5-1,CASSLEVGYGYTF,TGCGCCAGCAGCTTGGAAGTTGGCTATGGCTACACCTTC
many,TRBJ2-3,NA,TRBV29-1,CSVDNGGTDTQYF,TGCAGCGTTGATAATGGAGGGACAGATACGCAGTATTTT
NA,TRBJ2-1,TRBD2,TRBV20-1,CSAPRTSGGLNEQFF,TGCAGTGCTCCCCGGACTAGCGGGGGACTCAATGAGCAGTTCTTC
NA,TRBJ1-1,NA,TRBV7-2,CASSHDRPEAFF,TGTGCCAGCAGCCACGACAGGCCTGAAGCTTTCTTT
many,TRBJ2-2,TRBD1,TRBV5-1,CASSPSGTGLTGELFF,TGCGCCAGCAGCCCCTCCGGGACAGGGTTAACCGGGGAGCTGTTTTTT
NA,TRBJ2-4,NA,TRBV20-1,CSAPGVTKNIQYF,TGCAGTGCCCCGGGGGTTACCAAAAACATTCAGTACTTC
many,TRBJ2-7,NA,TRBV29-1,CSVGRGHEQYF,TGCAGCGTGGGCAGGGGTCACGAGCAGTACTTC
NA,TRBJ2-3,TRBD1,TRBV5-1,CASSRGRESDTQYF,TGCGCCAGCAGTAGGGGGCGTGAATCTGATACGCAGTATTTT
NA,TRBJ2-1,TRBD2,TRBV28,CASSLGWGLAYHEQFF,TGTGCCAGCAGTTTAGGTTGGGGACTAGCTTACCATGAGCAGTTCTTC
many,TRBJ2-2,NA,TRBV7-2,CASRKGEIPGELFF,TGTGCCAGCAGAAAGGGGGAGATACCCGGGGAGCTGTTTTTT
NA,TRBJ1-1,NA,TRBV7-3,CASSLLGISEAFF,TGTGCCAGCAGCTTACTGGGGATAAGTGAAGCTTTCTTT
few,TRBJ2-3,NA,TRBV5-1,CASTLGPAGTDTQYF,TGCGCCAGCACCTTGGGACCCGCAGGGACAGATACGCAGTATTTT
many,TRBJ1-3,TRBD1,TRBV7-6,CASSLRDRAAVSGNTIYF,TGTGCCAGCAGCCTGAGGGACAGGGCCGCGGTCTCTGGAAACACCATATATTTT
few,TRBJ2-5,TRBD1,TRBV5-1,CASSSRTRTGETQYF,TGCGCCAGCAGCTCCCGTACCCGGACAGGGGAGACCCAGTACTTC
NA,TRBJ2-5,TRBD1,TRBV3-1,CASSQDNFRTGIGETQYF,TGTGCCAGCAGCCAAGACAATTTTCGGACAGGCATCGGAGAGACCCAGTACTTC
NA,TRBJ1-1,NA,TRBV7-3,CASSPRTDGKTEAFF,TGTGCCAGCAGCCCCCGGACGGATGGGAAAACTGAAGCTTTCTTT
NA,TRBJ2-3,NA,TRBV3-1,CASSTPDTQYF,TGTGCCAGCAGTACTCCGGATACGCAGTATTTT
many,TRBJ2-2,NA,TRBV7-7,CASSHNLNTGELFF,TGTGCTAGCAGCCATAATCTTAACACCGGGGAGCTGTTTTTT
few,TRBJ2-7,NA,TRBV14,CASSQDIRHSSYEQYF,TGTGCCAGCAGCCAAGATATTCGGCACAGCTCCTACGAGCAGTACTTC
NA,TRBJ2-2,NA,TRBV3-1,CASSLHSANTGELFF,TGTGCCAGCAGCCTTCACTCTGCGAACACCGGGGAGCTGTTTTTT
many,TRBJ2-7,NA,TRBV11-3,CASSLSSGSHEQYF,TGTGCCAGCAGCTTAAGTTCAGGCAGCCACGAGCAGTACTTC
many,TRBJ2-2,NA,TRBV5-1,CASSYTVLNTGELFF,TGCGCCAGCAGCTATACAGTCCTCAACACCGGGGAGCTGTTTTTT
many,TRBJ2-2,NA,TRBV14,CASSQSGKSTRELFF,TGTGCCAGCAGCCAGTCGGGTAAAAGTACCCGGGAGCTGTTTTTT
NA,TRBJ1-6,NA,TRBV3-1,CASSQVFLMGSSPLHF,TGTGCCAGCAGCCAAGTGTTCTTAATGGGAAGTTCACCCCTCCACTTT
many,TRBJ1-3,NA,TRBV27,CASSRQTGNTIYF,TGTGCCAGCAGTCGACAGACTGGAAACACCATATATTTT
many,TRBJ2-1,NA,TRBV7-2,CASSSGRSSYNEQFF,TGTGCCAGCAGTTCCGGCCGGAGCTCCTACAATGAGCAGTTCTTC
NA,TRBJ2-7,NA,TRBV7-8,CASSSIEPGPKGSYEQYF,TGTGCCAGCAGCTCGATTGAACCGGGGCCAAAAGGTTCCTACGAGCAGTACTTC
many,TRBJ1-2,NA,TRBV6-5,CASSYDNNYGYTF,TGTGCCAGCAGTTACGACAATAACTATGGCTACACCTTC
NA,TRBJ2-3,NA,TRBV9,CASSVDGGRTDTQYF,TGTGCCAGCAGCGTAGACGGCGGCCGCACAGATACGCAGTATTTT
many,TRBJ1-1,NA,TRBV12-3/TRBV12-4,CAAGRLNTEAFF,TGTGCCGCCGGGCGGTTGAACACTGAAGCTTTCTTT
many,TRBJ1-2,TRBD1,TRBV7-2,CASSLAPGGRGYTF,TGTGCCAGCAGCTTAGCGCCAGGGGGTCGGGGCTACACCTTC
few,TRBJ2-3,NA,TRBV5-1,CASSLDAEPPTQYF,TGCGCCAGCAGCTTGGATGCAGAACCGCCTACGCAGTATTTT
many,TRBJ1-4,NA,TRBV29-1,CSVRGGPNEKLFF,TGCAGCGTTAGGGGAGGTCCTAATGAAAAACTGTTTTTT
many,TRBJ1-1,TRBD1,TRBV10-3,CAIRETGRGMNTEAFF,TGTGCCATCAGGGAGACAGGGAGGGGAATGAACACTGAAGCTTTCTTT
many,TRBJ2-6,NA,TRBV5-1,CASSLLQSSGANVLTF,TGCGCCAGCAGCTTGTTACAAAGCTCTGGGGCCAACGTCCTGACTTTC
many,TRBJ1-1,NA,TRBV6-5,CASSYAVYTEAFF,TGTGCCAGCAGTTACGCAGTCTACACTGAAGCTTTCTTT